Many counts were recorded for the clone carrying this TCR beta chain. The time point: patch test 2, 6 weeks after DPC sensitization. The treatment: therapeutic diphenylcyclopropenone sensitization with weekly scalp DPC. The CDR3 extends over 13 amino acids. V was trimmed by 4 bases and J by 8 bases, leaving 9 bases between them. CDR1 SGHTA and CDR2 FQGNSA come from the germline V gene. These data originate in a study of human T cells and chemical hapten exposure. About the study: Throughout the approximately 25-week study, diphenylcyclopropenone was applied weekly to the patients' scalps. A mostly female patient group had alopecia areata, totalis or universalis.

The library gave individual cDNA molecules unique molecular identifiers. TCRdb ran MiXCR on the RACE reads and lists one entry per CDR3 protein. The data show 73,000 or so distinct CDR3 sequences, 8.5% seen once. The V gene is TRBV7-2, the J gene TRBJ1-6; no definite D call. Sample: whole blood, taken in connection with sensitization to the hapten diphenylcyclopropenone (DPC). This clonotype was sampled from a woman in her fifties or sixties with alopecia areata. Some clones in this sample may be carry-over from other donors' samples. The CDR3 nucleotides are TGTGCCAGCAGCTCCATGTCACATTCACCCCTCCACTTT. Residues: CASSSMSHSPLHF.